What follows are 15 T cell receptor beta chains derived from one specimen sequenced in a study of shared clonotypes between healthy human individuals. The protocol was immunoSEQ multiplex PCR, while the TCRdb copy is restricted to in-frame clones and leaves out a portion. This sample has 2,100,000 or so clones, with around 95% found just once. The sample comprised naive CD4+ T cells sorted from blood. Subset described: CD45RA+ positively selected. Receptors were obtained from a man in his late teens or twenties in good health.

J is TRBJ1-3 and V is TRBV2; D possibly corresponds to TRBD1 (6 bases). The CDR3 is 15 amino acids. V dropped 3 bases and J dropped 1 base, with 10 bases sitting between them. Germline lookup yields CDR1 SNHLY and CDR2 FYNNEI. The CDR3 loop reads CASSDQGLSGNTIYF. DNA of the CDR3: TGTGCCAGCAGTGATCAGGGGCTTTCTGGAAACACCATATATTTT.

A single count supports this clone. This CDR3 is also generated by other DNA sequences in the sample. This rearrangement joins TRBV2 to TRBJ1-5, with D tentatively TRBD1 (5 bases). This CDR3 contains 13 residues. CDR1 is SNHLY and CDR2 is FYNNEI in the germline V gene. The germline V and J ends were trimmed by 4 bases and 7 bases, with 11 bases remaining between them. As DNA, the CDR3 is TGTGCCAGCAGTGCGGGGGTGTACCAGCCCCAGCATTTT. This translates into CASSAGVYQPQHF.

V is TRBV10-3 and J is TRBJ2-7; 10 bases are shared with TRBD1. Unmatched junction bases numbered 7, after V lost 6 bases and J lost 2 bases. The CDR3 is 15 residues long. CDR1 is ENHRY, CDR2 SYGVKD, per germline. The CDR3 sequence is CAISDRTGGTYEQYF. Written as DNA, the CDR3 is TGTGCCATCAGCGATCGGACAGGGGGAACCTACGAGCAGTACTTC.

V and J are TRBV5-4 and TRBJ2-7, with 13 nucleotides matching TRBD2. CDR1 is SGHNT and CDR2 is YYREEE in the germline V gene (reference sequence). Germline trimming cut 0 bases from V and 0 bases from J; bases unmatched to any gene: 6. The CDR3 extends over 18 amino acids. The CDR3 is CASSLGKGLAGLSYEQYF. The DNA of the CDR3 is TGTGCCAGCAGCTTGGGCAAGGGACTAGCGGGGCTCTCCTACGAGCAGTACTTC.

The rearrangement uses TRBV6-4 and TRBJ2-5, with 8 nucleotides matching TRBD1. The germline V gene has CDR1 MRHNA and CDR2 SNTAGT. The CDR3 is made up of 15 amino acids. Trimming removed 6 bases from V and 4 bases from J; junction bases left unmatched: 10. The CDR3 sequence: CASSETGQGGETQYF. The CDR3 nucleotides are TGTGCCAGCAGCGAGACAGGACAGGGAGGAGAGACCCAGTACTTC.

Points on this clone: Other nucleotide sequences in the sample specify the same CDR3. V is TRBV2 and J is TRBJ1-1; a weak D match, TRBD1 (5 bases). Trimming left V 5 bases short and J 5 bases short, with 12 bases between. The CDR3 runs 13 residues. Germline V lookup: CDR1 SNHLY, CDR2 FYNNEI. The DNA of the CDR3 is TGTGCCAGCAGTACCGGGGGTGGAACTGAAGCTTTCTTT. Translation gives CASSTGGGTEAFF.

The gene calls are TRBV27 and TRBJ1-5; D remains ambiguous. The germline V gene encodes CDR1 MNHEY and CDR2 SMNVEV (reference sequence). The germline V and J ends were trimmed by 3 bases and 6 bases, with 12 bases remaining between them. The CDR3 is 14 residues long. In DNA, the CDR3 is TGTGCCAGCAGTTTTCGAGGGATGGGTCAGCCCCAGCATTTT. As protein: CASSFRGMGQPQHF.

This rearrangement joins TRBV6-1 to TRBJ2-7; no reliable D call. V lost 2 bases to trimming and J lost 11 bases, with 16 bases between them. The CDR3 is made up of 13 amino acids. CDR1 and CDR2 (germline): MNHNS, SASEGT. The CDR3 region is CASSELSLTAEYF. The DNA for the CDR3 is TGTGCCAGCAGTGAATTGAGTTTGACCGCGGAGTACTTC.

The rearrangement joins TRBV5-4 to TRBJ1-5; TRBD1 is a possible D gene (5 bases). The CDR3 is 13 residues long. V lost 4 bases, J lost 7 bases, and 12 bases lay in between. Germline V lookup: CDR1 SGHNT, CDR2 YYREEE (reference sequence). The CDR3 is CASSQGPGQPQHF. The CDR3 region has the DNA TGTGCCAGCAGCCAGGGCCCAGGGCAGCCCCAGCATTTT.

V is TRBV6-6 and J is TRBJ1-5; a possible D gene is TRBD1 (6 bases). Deletions cut 5 bases from V and 7 bases from J, with 18 bases between. The germline V gene has CDR1 MNHNY and CDR2 SVGAGI (reference sequence). The CDR3 is made up of 15 amino acids. DNA for the CDR3: TGTGCCAGCAGTCCGAGGGGGGGGGCAGGACAGCCCCAGCATTTT. This codes for CASSPRGGAGQPQHF.

J is TRBJ2-2 and V is TRBV10-3, with 8 bases lining up with TRBD1. The CDR3 has 12 amino acids. The J segment lost 4 bases and the V segment lost 10 bases, leaving 2 bases of the junction unmatched. Germline V gene lookup returns CDR1 ENHRY and CDR2 SYGVKD. The CDR3 sequence is CATGQGTGELFF. The CDR3 nucleotides are TGTGCCACAGGACAGGGCACCGGGGAGCTGTTTTTT.

This chain connects TRBV18 to TRBJ1-3; D remains ambiguous. The CDR3 covers 13 residues. Germline values: CDR1 KGHSH, CDR2 LQKENI. Trimming shortened V by 10 bases and J by 1 base, and 11 bases separated the two germline ends. The CDR3 protein is CATTEVSGNTIYF. DNA for the CDR3: TGTGCCACTACAGAGGTATCTGGAAACACCATATATTTT.

J is TRBJ2-2 and V is TRBV27, with 9 bases fitting TRBD2. The CDR3 is 15 amino acids. CDR1 MNHEY and CDR2 SMNVEV come from the germline V gene (reference sequence). With V trimmed by 3 bases and J by 2 bases, 1 base remained unmatched. The chain's CDR3 is CASSFGTSNTGELFF. The CDR3 DNA reads TGTGCCAGCAGTTTCGGGACTAGCAACACCGGGGAGCTGTTTTTT.

The chain has TRBV29-1 and TRBJ2-3; D perhaps matches TRBD2 (5 bases). Germline values: CDR1 SQVTM, CDR2 ANQGSEA. Trimming removed 8 bases from V and 8 bases from J, with 17 bases in between. The length of the CDR3 is 12 residues. The CDR3 region is CSLRTARGTQYF. CDR3 nucleotides: TGCAGCTTAAGGACTGCCCGGGGTACGCAGTATTTT.

The J gene is TRBJ2-7, the V gene TRBV18, with a possible D match to TRBD1 (6 bases). The CDR3 loop spans 13 amino acids. Trimming took 4 bases from V and 2 from J, leaving 9 bases between them. Germline V gives CDR1 KGHSH, CDR2 LQKENI. The CDR3 reads CASSRQDPYEQYF. The DNA for the CDR3 is TGTGCCAGCTCACGACAGGATCCCTACGAGCAGTACTTC.